This T cell receptor (beta chain) emerged from a study of post-analysis software for immune sequencing data. Study results and limitations: Five TRBV segments, including TRBV5-6, TRBV5-1 and TRBV20-1, were more frequent in patients than controls.

In regard to this clonotype: As yet, its antigen is unknown.

Germline CDR1 reads DFQATT; CDR2 reads SNEGSKA (reference sequence). The CDR3 totals 16 residues. V dropped 5 bases and J dropped 2 bases, with 19 bases sitting between them. TCR beta cDNA libraries included unique molecular identifiers. TCRdb fed the PCR reads into MiXCR, producing one record per CDR3 protein. The sample holds hundreds of thousands of distinct CDR3 sequences, roughly three fifths seen once. The chain joins TRBV20-1 to TRBJ2-1; D may be TRBD1 (6 bases). This TCR was recovered from a girl aged 2 to 10 with multiple sclerosis. The sample comprised blood. The CDR3 protein is CSASSRGTRPYNEQFF. As DNA, the CDR3 is TGCAGTGCTTCATCAAGAGGGACACGGCCCTACAATGAGCAGTTCTTC.